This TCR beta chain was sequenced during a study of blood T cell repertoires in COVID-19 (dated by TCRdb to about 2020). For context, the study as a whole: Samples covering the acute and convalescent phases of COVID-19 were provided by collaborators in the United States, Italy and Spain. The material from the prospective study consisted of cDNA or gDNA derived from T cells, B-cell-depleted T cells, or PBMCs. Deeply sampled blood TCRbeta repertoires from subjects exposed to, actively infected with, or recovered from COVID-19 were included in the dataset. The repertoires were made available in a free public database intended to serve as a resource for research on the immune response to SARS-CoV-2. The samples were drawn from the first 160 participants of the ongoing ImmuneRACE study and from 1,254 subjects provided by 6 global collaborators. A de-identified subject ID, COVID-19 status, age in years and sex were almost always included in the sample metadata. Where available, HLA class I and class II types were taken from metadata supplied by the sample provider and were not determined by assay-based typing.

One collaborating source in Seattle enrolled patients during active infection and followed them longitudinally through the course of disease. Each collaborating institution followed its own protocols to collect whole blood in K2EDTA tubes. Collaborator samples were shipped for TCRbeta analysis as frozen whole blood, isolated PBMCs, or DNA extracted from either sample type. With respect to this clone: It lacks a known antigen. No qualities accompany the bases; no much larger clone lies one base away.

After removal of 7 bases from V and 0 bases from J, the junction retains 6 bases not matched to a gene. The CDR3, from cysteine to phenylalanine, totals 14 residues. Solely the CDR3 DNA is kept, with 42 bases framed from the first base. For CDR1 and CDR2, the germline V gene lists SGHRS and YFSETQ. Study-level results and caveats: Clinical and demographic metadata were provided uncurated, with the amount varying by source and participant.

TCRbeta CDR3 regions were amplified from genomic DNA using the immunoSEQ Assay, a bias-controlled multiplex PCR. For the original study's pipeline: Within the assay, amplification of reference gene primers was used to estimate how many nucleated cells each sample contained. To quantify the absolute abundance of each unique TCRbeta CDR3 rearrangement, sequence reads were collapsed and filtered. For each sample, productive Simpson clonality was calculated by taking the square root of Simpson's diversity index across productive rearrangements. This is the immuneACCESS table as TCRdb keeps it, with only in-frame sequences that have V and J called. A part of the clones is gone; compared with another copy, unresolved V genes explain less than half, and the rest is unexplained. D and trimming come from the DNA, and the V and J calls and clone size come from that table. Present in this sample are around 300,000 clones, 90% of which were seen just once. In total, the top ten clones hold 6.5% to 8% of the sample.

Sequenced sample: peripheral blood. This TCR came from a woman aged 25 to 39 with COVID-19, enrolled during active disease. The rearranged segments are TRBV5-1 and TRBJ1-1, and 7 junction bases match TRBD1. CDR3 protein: CASRAGQLNTEAFF. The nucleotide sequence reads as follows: TGCGCCAGCCGCGCGGGACAGTTGAACACTGAAGCTTTCTTT.